Shown below are 21 T cell receptor beta chains from a single sample sequenced in a study of blood T cell repertoires in COVID-19. The repertoire was sequenced with immunoSEQ multiplex PCR; TCRdb's copy has only in-frame clones and lacks some. Of some 350,000 clones listed, around 90% are singletons. The sequenced sample was peripheral blood. The receptors were gathered from a woman aged 25 to 39 with COVID-19, enrolled during active disease.

This CDR3 is CASSLGGPTFEQSNSPLHF. CDR3 in DNA: TGTGCCAGCAGCCTAGGGGGCCCAACCTTTGAACAAAGTAATTCACCCCTCCACTTT. The chain links TRBV3-1 (or the pseudogene TRBV3-2) to TRBJ1-6; TRBD1 aligns across 7 bases. Trimming took 4 bases from V and 6 from J; bases not matched to a gene: 18. Germline assignment: CDR1 LGHDT and CDR2 YNNKEL (reference sequence). The CDR3 runs 19 residues.

This clone was seen a handful of times. This chain joins TRBV7-9 and TRBJ2-3; TRBD2 matches at 11 bases. Germline V lookup: CDR1 SEHNR, CDR2 FQNEAQ (reference sequence). The CDR3 sequence is 16 residues long. Trimming at V came to 5 bases and at J to 1 base, leaving 5 bases not matched to a gene. As DNA, the CDR3 is TGTGCCAGCAGCCCCTTAGCGGGAGGGGGCACAGATACGCAGTATTTT. Its translation is CASSPLAGGGTDTQYF.

This clone has more than one count but fewer than ten. The CDR3 DNA reads TGTGCCAGCAGCTTGGCATGGACAGGGGAGCACGGGGAGCTGTTTTTT. Protein: CASSLAWTGEHGELFF. The rearrangement links TRBV5-6 to TRBJ2-2; 9 bases align to TRBD1. The germline gives CDR1 SGHDT, CDR2 YYEEEE. The CDR3 sequence is 16 residues long. The V gene end was trimmed by 0 bases and the J gene end by 7 bases; junction bases not matched to a gene: 7.

About this clone: Other DNA sequences of this sample code for an identical CDR3. The rearrangement joins TRBV6-2 or TRBV6-3 to TRBJ1-1; D is uncertain. The CDR3 contains 14 residues. CDR1 MNHEY and CDR2 SVGEGT come from the germline V gene. Trimming stripped 0 bases from V and 1 base from J, with 6 bases between. The CDR3 loop reads CASSYSRGNTEAFF. CDR3 bases: TGTGCCAGCAGTTACTCGCGAGGGAACACTGAAGCTTTCTTT.

The J gene is TRBJ2-3, the V gene TRBV11-2; 8 bases line up with TRBD2. Germline CDR1 SGHAT, CDR2 FQNNGV. The CDR3 runs 14 residues. V gave up 5 bases and J gave up 3 bases; unmatched junction bases: 4. CDR3 residues: CASSRGGPTDTQYF. DNA of the CDR3: TGTGCCAGCAGCCGGGGGGGCCCTACAGATACGCAGTATTTT.

The chain couples TRBV7-9 to TRBJ1-4; 11 bases align to TRBD1. The CDR3 totals 14 residues. V lost 1 base, J lost 8 bases, and 0 bases stayed unmatched. Germline CDR1 is SEHNR and CDR2 is FQNEAQ (reference sequence). The CDR3 DNA is TGTGCCAGCAGCTTAGGGACAGGGGGCGAAAAACTGTTTTTT. It encodes CASSLGTGGEKLFF.

In this sample, this clone turned up a few times. The J gene is TRBJ1-2, the V gene TRBV7-2; D not certain. Germline lookup yields CDR1 SGHTA and CDR2 FQGNSA. V lost 3 bases and J lost 7, with 15 bases in between. This CDR3 is 14 amino acids long. CDR3 loop: CASSLSAVSGGYTF. The CDR3 DNA sequence: TGTGCCAGCAGCTTGAGTGCAGTCTCGGGTGGCTACACCTTC.

The chain has TRBV6-2 or TRBV6-3 and TRBJ2-7; possibly TRBD2 for D (6 bases). Germline V lookup: CDR1 MNHEY, CDR2 SVGEGT. The CDR3 runs 13 residues. V was pared by 2 bases and J by 3 bases, with 8 bases between. As DNA, the CDR3 is TGTGCCAGCAGTTACGAGGGAGGCTACGAGCAGTACTTC. This translates into CASSYEGGYEQYF.

The chain links TRBV19 to TRBJ2-3; 8 bases map to TRBD1. This CDR3 has 15 amino acids. J lost 0 bases, V lost 7 bases, and 6 bases had no gene match. Germline lookup yields CDR1 LNHDA and CDR2 SQIVND (reference sequence). The DNA of the CDR3 is TGTGCCAGTACCCTCCGACAGGGGAGCACAGATACGCAGTATTTT. Its translation is CASTLRQGSTDTQYF.

This rearrangement joins TRBV4-3 to TRBJ2-1; 11 positions match TRBD2. Trimming cost V 5 bases and J 12 bases; bases outside gene matches: 12. In germline, CDR1 is LGHNA, CDR2 YSLEER. The CDR3 has 15 amino acids. CDR3 region: CASSSGTSGPQGQFF. The CDR3 coding sequence is TGCGCCAGCAGCTCAGGGACTAGCGGCCCACAGGGGCAGTTCTTC.

Note on this clone: Mismatch with germline at one junction end may stem from a read error. V and J are TRBV7-7 and TRBJ2-2; 11 positions agree with TRBD1. CDR3 length equals 15 residues. Germline CDR1 is SSHAT and CDR2 is FNYEAQ (reference sequence). The CDR3 sequence is CASSPGQGGTGELFF. The CDR3 nucleotides are TGTGCTAGCAGCCCGGGACAGGGGGGGACCGGGGAGCTGTTTTTT.

V gene TRBV7-2 combines with J gene TRBJ1-5; unclear D gene. The germline gives CDR1 SGHTA, CDR2 FQGNSA. V lost 4 bases, J lost 7 bases, and 11 bases lay in between. The CDR3 spans 13 residues. The CDR3 sequence is CASSSGRWQPQHF. DNA of the CDR3: TGTGCCAGCAGCTCCGGGAGGTGGCAGCCCCAGCATTTT.

This clone was detected only once. V usage is TRBV9 and J usage is TRBJ2-2, with D perhaps TRBD1 (6 bases). V lost 3 bases, J lost 2 bases, and 17 bases lay in between. CDR1 is SGDLS and CDR2 is YYNGEE in the germline V gene. The length of the CDR3 is 17 residues. The CDR3 DNA is TGTGCCAGCAGCGCCCGCATGCAGGGGATAAACACCGGGGAGCTGTTTTTT. Its translation is CASSARMQGINTGELFF.

The CDR3 sequence: CASRVSPMSTDTQYF. For the CDR3, the DNA is TGCGCCAGCAGGGTAAGCCCAATGAGCACAGATACGCAGTATTTT. This chain connects TRBV5-1 to TRBJ2-3; D is uncertain. The V gene's germline CDR1 is SGHRS and CDR2 YFSETQ. Trimming left V 5 bases short and J 0 bases short, with 13 bases between. The CDR3 extends over 15 amino acids.

The gene calls are TRBV9 and TRBJ1-2, with TRBD1 matching over 8 bases. The germline V gene encodes CDR1 SGDLS and CDR2 YYNGEE. The J segment lost 13 bases and the V segment lost 1 base, leaving 9 bases of the junction unmatched. The CDR3 extends over 13 amino acids. The chain's CDR3 is CASSVRGQGIATF. CDR3 nucleotide sequence: TGTGCCAGCAGCGTACGTGGACAGGGAATAGCCACCTTC.

This chain joins TRBV19 and TRBJ2-1; possibly TRBD2 for D (5 bases). CDR1 LNHDA and CDR2 SQIVND come from the germline V gene (reference sequence). The V gene lost 5 bases and the J gene lost 0 bases, with 11 bases spanning the gap. The CDR3 length is 15 residues. CDR3 bases: TGTGCCAGTAGTCCAACTAGGGTCTCCTACAATGAGCAGTTCTTC. It yields the protein CASSPTRVSYNEQFF.

J is TRBJ1-5 and V is TRBV6-2 or TRBV6-3, with 8 bases lining up with TRBD1. J gave up 3 bases and V 1 base, and 8 bases lay outside the gene matches. This CDR3 spans 17 amino acids. Germline loops: CDR1 MNHEY, CDR2 SVGEGT. The chain's CDR3 is CASSYFRQGNFNQPQHF. The CDR3, as DNA: TGTGCCAGCAGTTACTTCCGACAGGGGAATTTCAATCAGCCCCAGCATTTT.

This chain links TRBV19 with TRBJ1-3; possible D gene TRBD1, 5 bases. V was cut by 10 bases and J by 0 bases, with 13 bases left in between. Germline lookup yields CDR1 LNHDA and CDR2 SQIVND (reference sequence). The CDR3 is 14 residues long. The CDR3 DNA sequence: TGTGCCACCACCAGGGCGATCTCTGGAAACACCATATATTTT. Its protein product is CATTRAISGNTIYF.

The rearrangement joins TRBV10-2 to TRBJ2-5; D remains unclear. CDR1 and CDR2 from the germline V gene are WSHSY and SAAADI. V lost 3 bases, J lost 7 bases, and 18 bases lay in between. CDR3 length equals 15 residues. CDR3 sequence reads: CASSERPVARGTQYF. DNA for the CDR3: TGCGCCAGCAGTGAACGACCCGTCGCGCGAGGGACCCAGTACTTC.

The rearrangement links TRBV6-2 or TRBV6-3 to TRBJ1-1; D is uncertain. Per germline, CDR1 MNHEY and CDR2 SVGEGT. The CDR3 extends over 12 amino acids. With 5 bases removed from V and 6 bases from J, the gap between germline ends came to 10 bases. Written as DNA, the CDR3 is TGTGCCAGCAGTGACTTCGCGCCTGAAGCTTTCTTT. It encodes CASSDFAPEAFF.

This chain joins TRBV18 and TRBJ1-4, with a possible D match to TRBD1 (5 bases). The CDR3 is made up of 17 amino acids. V was cut by 2 bases and J by 2 bases, with 15 bases left in between. CDR1 is KGHSH, CDR2 LQKENI, per germline. CDR3 protein: CASSPSTAGQTNEKLFF. The CDR3 region has the DNA TGTGCCAGCTCACCATCGACAGCAGGCCAGACTAATGAAAAACTGTTTTTT.